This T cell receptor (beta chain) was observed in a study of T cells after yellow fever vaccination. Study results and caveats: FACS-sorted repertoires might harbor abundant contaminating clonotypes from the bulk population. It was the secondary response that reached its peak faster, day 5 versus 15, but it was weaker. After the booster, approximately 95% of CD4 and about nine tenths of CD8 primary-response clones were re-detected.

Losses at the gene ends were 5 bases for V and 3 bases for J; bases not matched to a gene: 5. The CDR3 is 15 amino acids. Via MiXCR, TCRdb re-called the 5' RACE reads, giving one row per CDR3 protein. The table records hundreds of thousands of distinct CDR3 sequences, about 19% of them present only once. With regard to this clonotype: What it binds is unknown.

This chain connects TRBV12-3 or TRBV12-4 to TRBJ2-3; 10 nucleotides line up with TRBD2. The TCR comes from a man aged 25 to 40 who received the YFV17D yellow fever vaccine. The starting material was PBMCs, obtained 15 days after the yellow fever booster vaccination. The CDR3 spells CASSTGLAKTDTQYF. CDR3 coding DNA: TGTGCCAGCAGTACGGGACTAGCGAAGACAGATACGCAGTATTTT.